This entry lists 32 T cell receptor beta chains sequenced from one sample in a study of blood T cell repertoires in COVID-19. This table comes from immunoSEQ multiplex PCR, and its TCRdb copy is limited to in-frame clones, with some not included. The sample holds about 140,000 clones, approximately 90% seen once. Sequencing used peripheral blood. These receptor sequences come from a human donor with COVID-19, enrolled during active disease. The donor label of this sample is uncertain.

This clone was observed many times. The chain is built from TRBV18 and TRBJ2-1; 9 bases are shared with TRBD1. The germline CDR1 and CDR2 sequences are KGHSH and LQKENI. The V segment lost 6 bases and the J segment 5 bases; nucleotides outside the gene matches: 8. The CDR3 extends over 15 amino acids. The CDR3 nucleotides are TGTGCCAGCTCTCCAGACAGGGGGGCGCACAATGAGCAGTTCTTC. Amino acid sequence: CASSPDRGAHNEQFF.

The chain is built from TRBV7-2 and TRBJ1-2; 8 nucleotides match TRBD1. V was clipped by 1 base and J by 8 bases; unmatched bases: 15. The CDR3 covers 17 residues. The germline gives CDR1 SGHTA, CDR2 FQGNSA. CDR3 DNA: TGTGCCAGCAGCTTAGAACGCAGGGGGCCATGGGGAGAAGGCTACACCTTC. Residues: CASSLERRGPWGEGYTF.

The chain has TRBV18 and TRBJ2-1; TRBD1 matches 7 bases. This CDR3 has 13 residues. V shed 5 bases and J 5 bases; nucleotides not matched to a gene: 3. Germline V gene lookup returns CDR1 KGHSH and CDR2 LQKENI. The CDR3, as DNA: TGTGCCAGCTCAAAAGACAGGGACAATGAGCAGTTCTTC. The encoded protein is CASSKDRDNEQFF.

V and J are TRBV29-1 and TRBJ2-7, with 9 bases that match TRBD2. The germline CDR1 and CDR2 sequences are SQVTM and ANQGSEA. The trim removed 0 bases at V and 3 bases at J, leaving 12 bases unmatched. The CDR3 is 17 residues long. The CDR3 spells CSVEDRSSGGPDYEQYF. The CDR3 DNA follows: TGCAGCGTTGAAGATCGGAGTAGCGGGGGACCCGACTACGAGCAGTACTTC.

This sequence joins TRBV28 and TRBJ1-2; 10 positions match TRBD1. Germline-derived CDR1 and CDR2 are MDHEN and SYDVKM. Trimming cost V 4 bases and J 10 bases; bases outside gene matches: 9. The CDR3 is 14 amino acids. The CDR3 bases are TGTGCCAGCAGTTACCCGGGACAGGGGTTCGCCTACACCTTC. Encoded protein: CASSYPGQGFAYTF.

The chain employs TRBV11-2 and TRBJ2-2; weak D call: TRBD1 (6 bases). The CDR3 is 18 amino acids. The V gene lost 5 bases and the J gene lost 4 bases, with 23 bases spanning the gap. Looked up from germline, CDR1 is SGHAT and CDR2 is FQNNGV. CDR3 nucleotide sequence: TGTGCCAGCAGCGTTAGCTCTTCAGGGGCCGTTGGCACCGGGGAGCTGTTTTTT. Translated: CASSVSSSGAVGTGELFF.

This clone was observed once. This chain links TRBV11-3 with TRBJ2-3; no clear D. V was trimmed by 5 bases and J by 2 bases, leaving 8 bases between them. This CDR3 is 13 amino acids long. The germline CDR1 and CDR2 sequences are SGHNT and YENEEA. CDR3 loop: CASSPHITDTQYF. The DNA of the CDR3 is TGTGCCAGCAGCCCCCACATCACAGATACGCAGTATTTT. The full variable domain, its missing parts supplied by reference TRBV11-3 and TRBJ2-3, is EAGVVQSPRYKIIEKKQPVAFWCNPISGHNTLYWYLQNLGQGPELLIRYENEEAVDDSQLPKDRFSAERLKGVDSTLKIQPAELGDSAVYLCASSPHITDTQYFGPGTRLTVL.

The chain is built from TRBV5-1 and TRBJ1-2; TRBD1 aligns across 7 bases. The germline V gene has CDR1 SGHRS and CDR2 YFSETQ. V gave up 7 bases and J gave up 1 base; unmatched junction bases: 13. This CDR3 comprises 16 residues. The CDR3 here is CASYPGQTKLNYGYTF. In DNA, the CDR3 is TGCGCCAGCTACCCGGGACAGACTAAACTTAACTATGGCTACACCTTC.

The genes are TRBV19 and TRBJ2-2; D not resolved. The CDR3 covers 14 residues. Germline V gives CDR1 LNHDA, CDR2 SQIVND (reference sequence). V lost 4 bases to trimming and J lost 1 base, with 7 bases between them. In nucleotides, the CDR3 is TGTGCCAGTAGTAATACGGGGAACACCGGGGAGCTGTTTTTT. This sequence encodes CASSNTGNTGELFF.

V usage is TRBV11-3 and J usage is TRBJ1-1; 10 bases are a match to TRBD1. CDR3 length: 14 amino acids. CDR1 is SGHNT and CDR2 is YENEEA in the germline V gene. The V and J ends lost 5 bases and 4 bases, in that order; junction bases with no gene match: 4. CDR3 protein: CASSRQGAFTEAFF. CDR3 DNA sequence: TGTGCCAGCAGCCGACAGGGGGCTTTCACTGAAGCTTTCTTT.

This clone was recorded once. V gene TRBV6-6 combines with J gene TRBJ2-1; 8 bases agree with TRBD2. Germline CDR1 is MNHNY and CDR2 is SVGAGI (reference sequence). V shed 2 bases, J shed 5 bases, and the junction held 8 bases outside the gene matches. The CDR3 runs 16 residues. The CDR3 DNA is TGTGCCAGCAGTTACAAGACGGGGGGGACAAACAATGAGCAGTTCTTC. Residues: CASSYKTGGTNNEQFF.

This clone was detected ten times or more. The rearrangement links TRBV6-2 or TRBV6-3 to TRBJ1-5, with 7 bases that match TRBD1. Germline V lookup: CDR1 MNHEY, CDR2 SVGEGT. The CDR3 has 15 residues. V shed 4 bases, J shed 1 base, and the junction held 4 bases outside the gene matches. The CDR3 DNA reads as TGTGCCAGCAGTTTGACAGGGAGAAGCAATCAGCCCCAGCATTTT. This translates into CASSLTGRSNQPQHF.

CDR3 sequence: CASAEGAGANNEQFF. DNA of the CDR3: TGCGCCAGCGCGGAGGGAGCGGGGGCTAACAATGAGCAGTTCTTC. The gene calls are TRBV10-1 and TRBJ2-1, with TRBD2 matching 8 bases. The CDR3 extends over 15 amino acids. V shed 8 bases, J shed 5 bases, and the junction held 11 bases outside the gene matches. Per the germline V gene, CDR1 is WNHNN and CDR2 is SYGVQD (reference sequence).

This clone was found a few times. The V call is TRBV6-5, the J call TRBJ1-3; possibly TRBD1 for D (5 bases). This CDR3 spans 14 amino acids. Germline V gene data show CDR1 as MNHEY and CDR2 as SVGAGI. The ends were cut back, 6 bases at V and 0 bases at J, with 9 bases in the middle. The CDR3 DNA sequence: TGTGCCAGCAGCGAGACAGTCTCTGGAAACACCATATATTTT. It translates to CASSETVSGNTIYF.

V and J are TRBV6-4 and TRBJ2-3, with TRBD1 identical over 8 bases. Germline lookup yields CDR1 MRHNA and CDR2 SNTAGT. This CDR3 contains 16 residues. Trimming cost V 1 base and J 1 base; bases outside gene matches: 4. This CDR3 is CASSDLPGQGTDTQYF. CDR3 in DNA: TGTGCCAGCAGTGACTTACCGGGACAGGGCACAGATACGCAGTATTTT.

The rearrangement joins TRBV7-9 to TRBJ1-2; D not resolved. V gave up 2 bases and J gave up 9 bases, with 13 bases separating them. CDR1 SEHNR and CDR2 FQNEAQ come from the germline V gene (reference sequence). CDR3 length: 13 residues. CDR3 sequence (DNA): TGTGCCAGCAGCTTAAACGAACAGACCAGCTACACCTTC. Protein sequence: CASSLNEQTSYTF. Full variable domain (remainder filled in from reference TRBV7-9 and TRBJ1-2): DTGVSQNPRHKITKRGQNVTFRCDPISEHNRLYWYRQTLGQGPEFLTYFQNEAQLEKSRLLSDRFSAERPKGSFSTLEIQRTEQGDSAMYLCASSLNEQTSYTFGSGTRLTVV.

This clone was counted a single time. Here the CDR3 reads CASSRNTGTIVHEQFF. Written as DNA, the CDR3 is TGTGCCAGCAGCCGAAACACCGGGACAATAGTCCATGAGCAGTTCTTC. This chain joins TRBV3-1 (or the pseudogene TRBV3-2) and TRBJ2-1, with D possibly TRBD1 on 6 matching bases. From germline, CDR1 is LGHDT and CDR2 YNNKEL (reference sequence). V was clipped by 4 bases and J by 8 bases, with 21 bases between them. This CDR3 is built from 16 residues.

V gene TRBV5-1 combines with J gene TRBJ2-7; D not certain. V lost 0 bases and J lost 0, with 7 bases in between. Germline loops: CDR1 SGHRS, CDR2 YFSETQ. There are 14 residues in the CDR3. CDR3 in DNA: TGCGCCAGCAGCTTGGGAGGCAGCTCCTACGAGCAGTACTTC. It codes for CASSLGGSSYEQYF.

This clone was observed once. The rearrangement joins TRBV21-1 to TRBJ2-7; the table calls TRBD1, which could not be checked here. TRBV21-1 has pseudogene status. The CDR3 is 14 residues long. The CDR3 DNA sequence: TGTGCCAGCAGCAAAGGACAGGGTCCCTACGAGCAGTACTTC. It codes for CASSKGQGPYEQYF.

This chain uses TRBV27 with TRBJ2-4; TRBD1 might be the D (6 bases). The CDR3 has 16 amino acids. Between the trimmed V and J ends, which lost 4 bases and 5 bases, there was a span of 18 bases. Germline V gene lookup returns CDR1 MNHEY and CDR2 SMNVEV (reference sequence). The CDR3 sequence is CASSWPVGQTQNIQYF. CDR3 nucleotide sequence: TGTGCCAGCAGTTGGCCGGTTGGACAGACCCAAAACATTCAGTACTTC.

V gene TRBV19 combines with J gene TRBJ1-1, with D possibly being TRBD1 (5 bases). Germline assignment: CDR1 LNHDA and CDR2 SQIVND (reference sequence). CDR3 length: 13 amino acids. With 7 bases removed from V and 8 bases from J, the gap between germline ends came to 17 bases. The CDR3 nucleotides are TGTGCCAGTAAAGAGGCCGAACGGGGGGAAGCTTTCTTT. It translates to CASKEAERGEAFF.

The genes are TRBV27 and TRBJ2-7; D is uncertain. The CDR3 extends over 15 amino acids. V lost 5 bases to trimming and J lost 3 bases, with 17 bases between them. Germline V lookup: CDR1 MNHEY, CDR2 SMNVEV (reference sequence). The CDR3 reads CASSARFLDNYEQYF. As DNA, the CDR3 is TGTGCCAGCAGTGCCAGGTTCCTCGACAACTACGAGCAGTACTTC.

This clone was seen once. Here the CDR3 reads CASGFGGFGEQYF. CDR3 in DNA: TGTGCTAGTGGTTTTGGCGGGTTTGGCGAGCAGTACTTC. The rearrangement links TRBV12-5 to TRBJ2-7, with D possibly TRBD2 on 5 matching bases. CDR1 and CDR2 (germline): LGHNT, FRNRAP. CDR3 length equals 13 residues. The V end was cut by 3 bases, the J end by 6 bases, with 12 bases between.

The V and J genes are TRBV25-1 and TRBJ2-3; D remains ambiguous. The ends were cut back, 3 bases at V and 0 bases at J, with 10 bases in the middle. CDR3 size: 15 residues. The germline gives CDR1 MGHDK, CDR2 SYGVNS. The CDR3 protein is CASSDRVISTDTQYF. In DNA form, the CDR3 reads TGTGCCAGCAGTGACCGAGTTATTAGCACAGATACGCAGTATTTT.

The CDR3 sequence is CASSLGRGANSPLHF. CDR3 nucleotide sequence: TGCGCCAGCAGCTTGGGGCGGGGGGCAAATTCACCCCTCCACTTT. The chain recombines TRBV5-1 with TRBJ1-6, with a tentative D call TRBD1 (6 bases). V lost 0 bases and J 7 bases, leaving 11 bases between the germline ends. The CDR3 is 15 residues long. The germline CDR1 and CDR2 sequences are SGHRS and YFSETQ.

The CDR3 DNA reads TGTGCCAGCAGCTTCGGGGGAGGGGCCTACGAGCAGTACTTC. Translating gives CASSFGGGAYEQYF. The chain couples TRBV5-5 to TRBJ2-7, with 7 bases lining up with TRBD2. Germline V gene data show CDR1 as SGHKS and CDR2 as YYEKEE (reference sequence). The J segment lost 2 bases and the V segment lost 2 bases, leaving 4 bases of the junction unmatched. The CDR3 is 14 residues long.

The chain carries TRBV5-1 and TRBJ1-6; tentative D call: TRBD1 (6 bases). Trimming left V 2 bases short and J 4 bases short, with 10 bases between. The V gene's germline CDR1 is SGHRS and CDR2 YFSETQ. The CDR3 extends over 15 amino acids. CDR3 residues: CASSFGGMYNSPLHF. CDR3 sequence (DNA): TGCGCCAGCAGCTTTGGGGGCATGTATAATTCACCCCTCCACTTT.

This chain uses TRBV7-9 with TRBJ2-3, with 9 bases matching TRBD1. Germline V gene data show CDR1 as SEHNR and CDR2 as FQNEAQ (reference sequence). The CDR3 has 15 amino acids. J lost 6 bases, V lost 1 base, and 5 bases had no gene match. The CDR3 sequence is CASSLEQGAADTQYF. In DNA, the CDR3 is TGTGCCAGCAGCTTAGAACAGGGGGCAGCCGATACGCAGTATTTT.

This rearrangement joins TRBV11-2 to TRBJ1-2; TRBD1 agrees at 8 bases. This CDR3 is built from 15 residues. CDR1 SGHAT and CDR2 FQNNGV come from the germline V gene. V lost 1 base, J lost 4 bases, and 5 bases stayed unmatched. In DNA form, the CDR3 reads TGTGCCAGCAGCTTAGCTAAGGACAGGGCCTATGGCTACACCTTC. It encodes CASSLAKDRAYGYTF.

This rearrangement joins TRBV3-1 (or the pseudogene TRBV3-2) to TRBJ1-2; a possible D gene is TRBD1 (6 bases). This CDR3 region has 16 residues. Germline-derived CDR1 and CDR2 are LGHDT and YNNKEL (reference sequence). V was shortened by 1 base and J by 2 bases, with 14 bases between the two germline ends. In nucleotides, the CDR3 is TGTGCCAGCAGCCAAGGGGGGTACAGGGCAAACTATGGCTACACCTTC. Encoded protein: CASSQGGYRANYGYTF.

V and J are TRBV5-4 and TRBJ2-1, with a tentative D call TRBD2 (6 bases). The V and J ends lost 0 bases and 3 bases respectively, with 10 bases between them. The V gene's germline CDR1 is SGHNT and CDR2 YYREEE (reference sequence). This CDR3 has 15 amino acids. CDR3: CASSLAGGDYNEQFF. The DNA for the CDR3 is TGTGCCAGCAGCTTGGCCGGCGGGGACTACAATGAGCAGTTCTTC.

V usage is TRBV14 and J usage is TRBJ2-7, with D uncertain. The CDR3 length is 16 residues. Between the trimmed V and J ends, which lost 1 base and 4 bases, there was a span of 17 bases. Germline V gene data show CDR1 as SGHDN and CDR2 as FVKESK. CDR3 DNA: TGTGCCAGCAGCCAAGTCGTGTCCAAACTCCCTTACGAGCAGTACTTC. The encoded protein is CASSQVVSKLPYEQYF.